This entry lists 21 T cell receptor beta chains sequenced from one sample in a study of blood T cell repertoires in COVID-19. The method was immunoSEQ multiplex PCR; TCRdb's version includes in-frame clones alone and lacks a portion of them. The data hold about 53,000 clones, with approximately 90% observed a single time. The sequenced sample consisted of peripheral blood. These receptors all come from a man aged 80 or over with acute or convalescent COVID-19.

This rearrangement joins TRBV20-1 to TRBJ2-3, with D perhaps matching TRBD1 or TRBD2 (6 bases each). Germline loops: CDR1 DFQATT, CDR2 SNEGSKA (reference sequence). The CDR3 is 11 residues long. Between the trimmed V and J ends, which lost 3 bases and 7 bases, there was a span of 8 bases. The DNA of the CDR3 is TGCAGTGCTAGTGGGGGGCATACGCAGTATTTT. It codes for CSASGGHTQYF.

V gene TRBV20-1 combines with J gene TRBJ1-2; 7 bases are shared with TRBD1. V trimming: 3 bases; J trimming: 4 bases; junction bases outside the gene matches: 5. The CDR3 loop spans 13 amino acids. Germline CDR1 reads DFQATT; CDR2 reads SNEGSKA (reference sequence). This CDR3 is CSASRQGGYGYTF. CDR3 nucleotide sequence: TGCAGTGCTAGTAGACAGGGAGGCTATGGCTACACCTTC.

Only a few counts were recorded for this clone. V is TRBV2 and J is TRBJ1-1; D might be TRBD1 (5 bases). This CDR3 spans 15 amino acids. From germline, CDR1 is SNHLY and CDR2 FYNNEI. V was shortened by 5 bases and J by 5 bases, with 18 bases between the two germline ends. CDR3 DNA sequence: TGTGCCAGCAGTACGTTCGGACACCCGATAACTGAAGCTTTCTTT. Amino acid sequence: CASSTFGHPITEAFF. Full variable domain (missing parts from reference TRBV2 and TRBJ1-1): EPEVTQTPSHQVTQMGQEVILRCVPISNHLYFYWYRQILGQKVEFLVSFYNNEISEKSEIFDDQFSVERPDGSNFTLKIRSTKLEDSAMYFCASSTFGHPITEAFFGQGTRLTVV.

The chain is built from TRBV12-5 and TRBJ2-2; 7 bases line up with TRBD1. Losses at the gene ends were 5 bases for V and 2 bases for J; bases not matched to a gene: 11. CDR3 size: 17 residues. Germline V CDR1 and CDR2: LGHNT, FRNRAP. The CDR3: CASGPSWGTVNTGELFF. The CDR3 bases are TGTGCTAGTGGTCCATCCTGGGGGACAGTTAACACCGGGGAGCTGTTTTTT.

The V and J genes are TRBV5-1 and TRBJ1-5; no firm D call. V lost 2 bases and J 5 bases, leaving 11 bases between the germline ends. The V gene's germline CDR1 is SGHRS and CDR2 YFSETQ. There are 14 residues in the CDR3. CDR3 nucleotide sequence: TGCGCCAGCAGCTTAGGGAGTATCGATCAGCCCCAGCATTTT. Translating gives CASSLGSIDQPQHF.

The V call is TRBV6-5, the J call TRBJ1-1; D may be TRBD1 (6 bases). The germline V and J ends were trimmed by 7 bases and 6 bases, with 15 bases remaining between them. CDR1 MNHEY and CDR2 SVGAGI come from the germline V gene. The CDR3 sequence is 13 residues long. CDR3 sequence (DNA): TGTGCCAGCACGAGAGGGACACTCTCTGAAGCTTTCTTT. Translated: CASTRGTLSEAFF.

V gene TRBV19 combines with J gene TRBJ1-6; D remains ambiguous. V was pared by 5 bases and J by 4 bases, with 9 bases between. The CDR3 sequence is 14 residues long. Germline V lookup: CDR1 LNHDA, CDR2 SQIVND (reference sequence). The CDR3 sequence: CASSAGAYNSPLHF. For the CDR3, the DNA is TGTGCCAGTAGTGCTGGAGCTTATAATTCACCCCTCCACTTT.

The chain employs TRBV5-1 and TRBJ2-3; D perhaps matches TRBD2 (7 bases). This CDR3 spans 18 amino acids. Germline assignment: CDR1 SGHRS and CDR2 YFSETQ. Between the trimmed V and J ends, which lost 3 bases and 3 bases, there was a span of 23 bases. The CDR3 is CASSSGWVVGGHTDTQYF. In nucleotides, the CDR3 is TGCGCCAGCAGCTCCGGGTGGGTTGTCGGGGGGCATACAGATACGCAGTATTTT.

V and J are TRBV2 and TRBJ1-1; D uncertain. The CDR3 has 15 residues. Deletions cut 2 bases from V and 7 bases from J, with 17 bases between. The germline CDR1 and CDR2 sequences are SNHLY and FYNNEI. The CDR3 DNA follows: TGTGCCAGCAGTGAATCTCGGCAGGATAATGGTGAAGCTTTCTTT. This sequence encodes CASSESRQDNGEAFF.

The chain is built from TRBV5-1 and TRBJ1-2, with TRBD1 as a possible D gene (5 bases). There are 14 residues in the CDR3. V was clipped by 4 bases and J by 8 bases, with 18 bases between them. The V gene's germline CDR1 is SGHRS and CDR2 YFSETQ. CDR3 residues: CASSLDSQLGGYTF. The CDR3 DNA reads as TGCGCCAGCAGCCTAGACAGTCAGTTGGGGGGCTACACCTTC. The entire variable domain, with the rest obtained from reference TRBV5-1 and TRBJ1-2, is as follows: KAGVTQTPRYLIKTRGQQVTLSCSPISGHRSVSWYQQTPGQGLQFLFEYFSETQRNKGNFPGRFSGRQFSNSRSEMNVSTLELGDSALYLCASSLDSQLGGYTFGSGTRLTVV.

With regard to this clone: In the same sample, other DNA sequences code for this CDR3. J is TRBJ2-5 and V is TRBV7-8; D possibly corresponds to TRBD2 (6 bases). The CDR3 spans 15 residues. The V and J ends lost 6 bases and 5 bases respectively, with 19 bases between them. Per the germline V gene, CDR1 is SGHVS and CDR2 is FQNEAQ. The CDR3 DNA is TGTGCCAGCAGATTAAGGGGCCCGGGGGAGGAGACCCAGTACTTC. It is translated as CASRLRGPGEETQYF.

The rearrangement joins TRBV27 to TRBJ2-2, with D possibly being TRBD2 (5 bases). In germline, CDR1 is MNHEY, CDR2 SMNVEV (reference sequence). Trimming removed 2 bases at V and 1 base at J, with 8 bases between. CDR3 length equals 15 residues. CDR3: CASSLTRGNTGELFF. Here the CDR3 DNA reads TGTGCCAGCAGTTTAACTCGGGGGAACACCGGGGAGCTGTTTTTT.

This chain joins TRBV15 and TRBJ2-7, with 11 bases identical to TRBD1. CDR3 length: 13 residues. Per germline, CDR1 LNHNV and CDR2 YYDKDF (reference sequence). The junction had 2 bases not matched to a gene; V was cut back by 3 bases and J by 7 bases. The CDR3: CATSRDRGQEQYF. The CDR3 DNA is TGTGCCACCAGCAGGGACAGGGGGCAGGAGCAGTACTTC.

CDR3 sequence reads: CASSLQQETQYF. The CDR3 nucleotides read TGTGCCAGCAGTTTACAGCAAGAGACCCAGTACTTC. This chain joins TRBV12-3 or TRBV12-4 and TRBJ2-5; D uncertain. CDR3 length equals 12 residues. Trimming left V 2 bases short and J 2 bases short, with 3 bases between.

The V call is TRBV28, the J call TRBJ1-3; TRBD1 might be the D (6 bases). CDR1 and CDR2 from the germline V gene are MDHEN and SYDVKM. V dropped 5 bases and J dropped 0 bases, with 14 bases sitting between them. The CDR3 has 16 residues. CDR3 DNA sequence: TGTGCCAGCAGTCGAACCAGGGGACGCTCTGGAAACACCATATATTTT. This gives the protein CASSRTRGRSGNTIYF.

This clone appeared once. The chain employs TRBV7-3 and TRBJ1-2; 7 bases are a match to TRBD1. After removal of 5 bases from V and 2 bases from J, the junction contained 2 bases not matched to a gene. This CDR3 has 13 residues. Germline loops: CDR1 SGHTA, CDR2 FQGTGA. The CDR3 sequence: CASSPGQNYGYTF. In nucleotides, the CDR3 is TGTGCCAGCAGCCCGGGACAGAACTATGGCTACACCTTC.

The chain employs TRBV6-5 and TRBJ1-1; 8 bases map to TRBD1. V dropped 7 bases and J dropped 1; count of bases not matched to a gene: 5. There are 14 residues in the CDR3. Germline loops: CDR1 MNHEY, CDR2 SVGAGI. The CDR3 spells CASKTGVQNTEAFF. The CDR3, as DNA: TGTGCCAGCAAGACAGGGGTACAGAACACTGAAGCTTTCTTT.

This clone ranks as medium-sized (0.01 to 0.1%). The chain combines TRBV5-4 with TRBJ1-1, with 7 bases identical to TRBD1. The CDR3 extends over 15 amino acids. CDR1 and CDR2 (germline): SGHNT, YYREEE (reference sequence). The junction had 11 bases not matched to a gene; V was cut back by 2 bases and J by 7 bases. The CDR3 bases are TGTGCCAGCAGCTTACCCACGGGACAGAGCTATGAAGCTTTCTTT. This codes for CASSLPTGQSYEAFF.

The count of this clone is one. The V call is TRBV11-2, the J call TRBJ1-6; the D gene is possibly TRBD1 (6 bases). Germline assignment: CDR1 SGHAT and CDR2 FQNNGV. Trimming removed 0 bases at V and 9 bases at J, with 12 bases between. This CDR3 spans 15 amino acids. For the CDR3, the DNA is TGTGCCAGCAGCTTAGATCACAGGGATGCTTCACCCCTCCACTTT. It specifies CASSLDHRDASPLHF.

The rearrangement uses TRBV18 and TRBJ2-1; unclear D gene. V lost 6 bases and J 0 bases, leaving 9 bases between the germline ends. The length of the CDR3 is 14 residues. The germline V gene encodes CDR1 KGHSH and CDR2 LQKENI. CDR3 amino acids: CASSLQSSYNEQFF. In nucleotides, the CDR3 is TGTGCCAGCTCCCTACAGAGCTCCTACAATGAGCAGTTCTTC. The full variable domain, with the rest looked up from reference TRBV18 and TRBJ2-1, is NAGVMQNPRHLVRRRGQEARLRCSPMKGHSHVYWYRQLPEEGLKFMVYLQKENIIDESGMPKERFSAEFPKEGPSILRIQQVVRGDSAAYFCASSLQSSYNEQFFGPGTRLTVL.

CDR3 DNA: TGTGCCAGCAGTTCCTCCATTAGGGGGGGCGTCATCGGGGAGCTGTTTTTT. Protein sequence: CASSSSIRGGVIGELFF. J is TRBJ2-2 and V is TRBV14, with TRBD2 as a possible D gene (7 bases). There are 17 residues in the CDR3. V lost 6 bases to trimming and J lost 7 bases, with 24 bases between them. CDR1 is SGHDN and CDR2 is FVKESK in the germline V gene.